This T cell receptor (beta chain) stems from a study of shared clonotypes between healthy human individuals. Study information: Three plates each covered CD4 naive and memory; CD8 naive two, CD8 memory one.

The investigators split CD4+ cells into a CD45RA+ naive subset and a CD45RA-negative memory subset. Study-level findings and limits: Compared with clonotypes that all four donors shared, non-shared clonotypes had lower generation probabilities. Having only a few donors restricted how much genetic and exposure-history diversity was captured.

The germline CDR1 and CDR2 sequences are SGHRS and YFSETQ. Germline trimming cut 4 bases from V and 4 bases from J; bases unmatched to any gene: 6. The CDR3 is 14 amino acids. Turning to this clone: As yet, its antigen is unknown.

The assay was immunoSEQ multiplex PCR, and TCRdb's table has in-frame clones only and misses some. The table includes some 1 million clones, roughly 75% detected once. The specimen was memory CD4+ T cells sorted from blood. This sample's subset: CD45RA-negative fraction. The clonotype originates from a man between 18 and 35 years old in good health. The V call is TRBV5-1, the J call TRBJ1-1; the match to TRBD1 covers 8 bases. The CDR3 sequence: CASSQDRAATEAFF. In nucleotides, the CDR3 is TGCGCCAGCAGCCAGGACAGGGCGGCCACTGAAGCTTTCTTT.